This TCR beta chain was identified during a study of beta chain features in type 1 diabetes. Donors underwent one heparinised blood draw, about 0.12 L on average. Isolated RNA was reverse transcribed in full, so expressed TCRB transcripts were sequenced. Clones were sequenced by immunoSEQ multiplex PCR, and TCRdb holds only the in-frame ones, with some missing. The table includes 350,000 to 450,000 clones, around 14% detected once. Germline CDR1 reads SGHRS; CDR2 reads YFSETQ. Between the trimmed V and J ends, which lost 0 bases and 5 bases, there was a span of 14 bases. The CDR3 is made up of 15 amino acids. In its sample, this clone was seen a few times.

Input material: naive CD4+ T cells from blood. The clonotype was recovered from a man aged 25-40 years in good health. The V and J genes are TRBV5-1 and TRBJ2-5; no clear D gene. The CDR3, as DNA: TGCGCCAGCAGCTTGGCTCTAGAGAGTTGGGAGACCCAGTACTTC. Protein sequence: CASSLALESWETQYF. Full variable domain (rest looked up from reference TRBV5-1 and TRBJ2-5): KAGVTQTPRYLIKTRGQQVTLSCSPISGHRSVSWYQQTPGQGLQFLFEYFSETQRNKGNFPGRFSGRQFSNSRSEMNVSTLELGDSALYLCASSLALESWETQYFGPGTRLLVL.